This T cell receptor beta chain was recovered during a study of T cell changes during pregnancy in multiple sclerosis. Trimming took 4 bases from V and 4 from J; bases not matched to a gene: 6. CDR3 length: 14 amino acids. CDR1 is LNHDA and CDR2 is SQIVND in the germline V gene (reference sequence). Here immunoSEQ multiplex PCR was the method, and the copy in TCRdb shows in-frame clones only, minus some. The profile shows over 65,000 clones, 85% to 95% of them singletons. In its sample, this clone was seen a few times. The chain carries TRBV19 and TRBJ1-2; TRBD1 agrees at 7 bases. Sequencing was performed on peripheral blood, taken in the first trimester of pregnancy. The TCR originated in a female donor in good health, enrolled as a control in a pregnancy study. In nucleotides, the CDR3 is TGTGCCAGTAGTAGGGACAGAGATGTCTATGGCTACACCTTC. Amino acids: CASSRDRDVYGYTF.